This T cell receptor (beta chain) appears in the sequencing data of a study of cytomegalovirus exposure and HLA in healthy donors. General study results and limits: HLA allele associations emerged for 15,000 to 20,000 TCR beta sequences in a later analysis, at 0.05 false discovery rate. The study recorded about 160 TCR beta chains that were cytomegalovirus-associated.

This clone has only a few counts. Its antigen is as yet unknown. The trim removed 6 bases at V and 3 bases at J, leaving 11 bases unmatched. Germline V gene data show CDR1 as LNHDA and CDR2 as SQIVND (reference sequence). The CDR3 covers 15 residues. Use of 60 Vbeta and 13 Jbeta primers characterized the PCR. Sequenced by immunoSEQ multiplex PCR; TCRdb stores in-frame clones only, minus some. The data show over 120,000 clones, about 71% seen once. This receptor was obtained from a woman aged 60 to 75 in good health and CMV-seropositive. Sample: PBMCs. The V and J genes are TRBV19 and TRBJ2-7; 7 bases map to TRBD2. The CDR3 loop is CASSLTSAPDYEQYF. The CDR3 DNA reads as TGTGCCAGTAGCCTTACTAGCGCCCCCGACTACGAGCAGTACTTC.